This TCR beta chain was profiled in a study of control samples from healthy donors and cancer patients (dated by TCRdb to about 2020). Library generation was performed with the immunoSEQ multiplex PCR assay. TCRdb re-hosts the immuneACCESS table, in-frame sequences only. Its copies lack some clones; in the studies checked, an unresolved V gene accounts for under half of them, and the cause for the rest is not known. A total of about 19,000 clones appear in this sample, 80% to 85% of them only once. The top ten clonotypes cover about 30% of the sample. Concerning this clone itself: The antigen it binds to is not known. Within one base of it there is no much larger clone, and no base qualities were kept.

The germline V gene provides CDR1 SNHLY and CDR2 FYNNEI. The CDR3 goes from the cysteine to the phenylalanine over 16 residues. Only the CDR3 region is kept as DNA, spanning 48 bases read in frame from base 1. Germline trimming amounts to 2 bases on V and 8 bases on J, with 11 as the count of junction bases outside the gene matches. The sequence links TRBV2 to TRBJ2-2, with 7 central nucleotides matching TRBD2. This sequence was found in a man aged 80 or over with head and neck cancer. The source material was PBMCs. DNA sequence: TGTGCCAGCAGTGAAATGACTAGCTTTATTTCAGGGGAGCTGTTTTTT. It is translated as CASSEMTSFISGELFF.